This TCR beta chain was sequenced in a study of human CD8 memory T cell subsets. General study points: Estimation with Chao1 suggested higher diversity among stem-like memory T cells relative to precursor exhausted T cells. Effector memory cells lacked the similarly high diversity that stem-like memory and precursor exhausted T cells had.

Generation of TCR beta libraries used UMI-labeled 5' RACE. One entry per CDR3 protein, without DNA, is what TCRdb gives after re-calling the 5' RACE reads. The sample spans 10,000 or so distinct CDR3 sequences; the ten largest clones claim 14% to 15%. Of note for this clonotype: Its antigen is still unknown.

The origin of this receptor is a human donor in good health. Sequencing was performed on CD8+ stem-like memory T cells (TSCM and TCM) sorted from PBMCs. Documented subset: stem-like memory CD8 T cells (TSTEM), CCR7+ PD-1- TIGIT-.

The CDR3 sequence is CASSIGAGSTDEQYF. This chain links TRBV19 with TRBJ2-7; TCRdb proposes TRBD1, but this gene call is untestable without DNA. This CDR3 comprises 15 residues. Germline V CDR1 and CDR2: LNHDA, SQIVND (reference sequence).